These 25 T cell receptor beta chains originate from one sample sequenced in a study of T cell clonotyping in hematopoietic cell transplantation. Time point of the sample: recipient sample about 28 days before transplant, after cytoreduction. Assay: immunoSEQ multiplex PCR; the TCRdb copy retains only in-frame clones and omits some. The data contain roughly 34,000 clones, roughly 95% of them singletons. The specimen comprised peripheral blood mononuclear cells, sampled before stem cell transplant. Receptors were obtained from a man aged 40-49 years with chronic myeloid leukemia. Some clones in this sample may be carry-over from other donors' samples.

This clone is a singleton in its sample. This chain connects TRBV5-8 to TRBJ1-5; D is unclear. CDR3 size: 14 residues. Trimming left V 5 bases short and J 6 bases short, with 15 bases between. Per germline, CDR1 SGHTS and CDR2 YDEGEE. CDR3 loop: CASSFAYLGQPQHF. The CDR3 DNA sequence: TGTGCCAGCAGTTTTGCCTACCTGGGTCAGCCCCAGCATTTT.

J is TRBJ2-1 and V is TRBV2, with 9 bases aligning to TRBD1. J was trimmed by 3 bases and V by 6 bases; bases with no gene match: 6. The CDR3 runs to 15 residues. Germline values: CDR1 SNHLY, CDR2 FYNNEI. CDR3 bases: TGTGCCAGCAGCGCAGGACAGGGGTTCTACAATGAGCAGTTCTTC. Its protein product is CASSAGQGFYNEQFF. The variable domain in full, with the rest retrieved from reference TRBV2 and TRBJ2-1, is EPEVTQTPSHQVTQMGQEVILRCVPISNHLYFYWYRQILGQKVEFLVSFYNNEISEKSEIFDDQFSVERPDGSNFTLKIRSTKLEDSAMYFCASSAGQGFYNEQFFGPGTRLTVL.

The chain carries TRBV7-2 and TRBJ2-5; D remains ambiguous. This CDR3 is built from 14 residues. The germline V gene has CDR1 SGHTA and CDR2 FQGNSA. V was shortened by 4 bases and J by 1 base, with 10 bases between the two germline ends. CDR3 protein: CASSSRSIQETQYF. CDR3 bases: TGTGCCAGCAGCTCGAGGTCCATCCAAGAGACCCAGTACTTC.

This rearrangement joins TRBV5-1 to TRBJ2-5; TRBD2 is a possible D gene (5 bases). The CDR3 consists of 15 residues. V gave up 0 bases and J gave up 3 bases, with 12 bases separating them. CDR1 and CDR2 (germline): SGHRS, YFSETQ. The DNA for the CDR3 is TGCGCCAGCAGCTTGGGAGGGATTTTAGAAGAGACCCAGTACTTC. Translating it yields CASSLGGILEETQYF.

J is TRBJ2-7 and V is TRBV28; 8 nucleotides match TRBD1. The CDR3 loop spans 14 amino acids. Germline values: CDR1 MDHEN, CDR2 SYDVKM. The ends lost 5 bases at V and 6 bases at J; junction bases unmatched: 9. CDR3 DNA sequence: TGTGCCAGCAGTCTCCCGGGACAGGAGGGCGAGCAGTACTTC. Its protein product is CASSLPGQEGEQYF.

The chain joins TRBV19 to TRBJ2-7; 8 nucleotides match TRBD1. V shed 5 bases and J 4 bases; nucleotides not matched to a gene: 4. Germline values: CDR1 LNHDA, CDR2 SQIVND (reference sequence). The CDR3 covers 13 residues. The CDR3 DNA follows: TGTGCCAGTAGTGGGACAGGAGGGTACGAGCAGTACTTC. Protein product: CASSGTGGYEQYF.

This clone was counted once. CDR3: CASSIPGQRGVESPLHF. DNA for the CDR3: TGTGCCAGTAGTATCCCGGGACAGCGAGGGGTGGAATCACCCCTCCACTTT. V and J are TRBV19 and TRBJ1-6; TRBD1 matches 7 bases. This CDR3 region has 17 residues. V gave up 3 bases and J gave up 10 bases; unmatched junction bases: 15. CDR1 and CDR2 (germline): LNHDA, SQIVND (reference sequence).

The V gene is TRBV5-1, the J gene TRBJ1-2, with TRBD1 as a possible D gene (5 bases). Germline CDR1 is SGHRS and CDR2 is YFSETQ. Deletions cut 4 bases from V and 4 bases from J, with 14 bases between. The CDR3 has 14 residues. The CDR3, as DNA: TGCGCCAGCAGCCCCGGGACGGCCATCTATGGCTACACCTTC. It is translated as CASSPGTAIYGYTF.

The chain joins TRBV29-1 to TRBJ1-1; D not resolved. V was cut by 4 bases and J by 11 bases, with 11 bases left in between. This CDR3 is built from 10 residues. Germline-derived CDR1 and CDR2 are SQVTM and ANQGSEA. CDR3 loop: CSVADVAAFF. The CDR3 DNA reads as TGCAGCGTTGCCGATGTCGCGGCTTTCTTT.

The chain links TRBV9 to TRBJ2-7; no definite D call. The CDR3 is 15 residues long. Trimming cost V 0 bases and J 4 bases, with 14 bases left between them. CDR1 is SGDLS, CDR2 YYNGEE, per germline. The CDR3 loop is CASSVDAGRLYEQYF. CDR3 in DNA: TGTGCCAGCAGCGTAGACGCAGGAAGGCTTTACGAGCAGTACTTC. Complete variable domain (other parts from reference TRBV9 and TRBJ2-7): DSGVTQTPKHLITATGQRVTLRCSPRSGDLSVYWYQQSLDQGLQFLIQYYNGEERAKGNILERFSAQQFPDLHSELNLSSLELGDSALYFCASSVDAGRLYEQYFGPGTRLTVT.

The chain couples TRBV27 to TRBJ1-4, with 8 bases identical to TRBD1. V shed 0 bases and J 13 bases; nucleotides not matched to a gene: 4. The CDR3 has 13 residues. Germline V lookup: CDR1 MNHEY, CDR2 SMNVEV (reference sequence). The CDR3 loop is CASSLSRTGRLFF. The CDR3 DNA sequence: TGTGCCAGCAGTTTATCGAGGACAGGGAGACTGTTTTTT.

The chain is built from TRBV7-9 and TRBJ2-7, with TRBD1 matching 8 bases. The germline gives CDR1 SEHNR, CDR2 FQNEAQ (reference sequence). CDR3 size: 14 residues. With V trimmed by 4 bases and J by 2 bases, 4 bases remained unmatched. CDR3 amino acids: CASSSGQGTYEQYF. DNA for the CDR3: TGTGCCAGCAGCTCCGGACAGGGCACCTACGAGCAGTACTTC.

The CDR3 loop is CASSSGRGGNTEAFF. DNA of the CDR3: TGTGCCAGCAGCTCCGGTAGAGGGGGGAACACTGAAGCTTTCTTT. The chain combines TRBV7-9 with TRBJ1-1; possibly TRBD1 for D (6 bases). This CDR3 spans 15 amino acids. The ends were cut back, 4 bases at V and 1 base at J, with 13 bases in the middle. Germline-derived CDR1 and CDR2 are SEHNR and FQNEAQ (reference sequence).

The V and J genes are TRBV27 and TRBJ2-2; D gene uncertain. Germline assignment: CDR1 MNHEY and CDR2 SMNVEV (reference sequence). This CDR3 comprises 13 residues. V gave up 4 bases and J gave up 7 bases, with 10 bases separating them. CDR3 region: CASSSWPDGELFF. The CDR3 DNA sequence: TGTGCCAGCAGTTCCTGGCCAGACGGGGAGCTGTTTTTT.

The V gene is TRBV4-1, the J gene TRBJ1-1; D call uncertain. Between the trimmed V and J ends, which lost 0 bases and 5 bases, there was a span of 16 bases. CDR1 and CDR2 from the germline V gene are MGHRA and YSYEKL. The CDR3 extends over 16 amino acids. The CDR3 reads CASSQELGKKWTEAFF. Written as DNA, the CDR3 is TGCGCCAGCAGCCAAGAACTCGGGAAAAAGTGGACTGAAGCTTTCTTT.

The rearrangement links TRBV21-1 to TRBJ1-4. TRBV21-1 is annotated as a pseudogene. This CDR3 is 16 amino acids long. The CDR3 region is CASSPPGSATNEKLFF. The CDR3 nucleotides are TGTGCCAGCAGTCCTCCCGGGTCCGCAACTAATGAAAAACTGTTTTTT.

The genes are TRBV29-1 and TRBJ1-2; D is possibly TRBD1 (6 bases). The CDR3 spans 12 residues. Germline CDR1 reads SQVTM; CDR2 reads ANQGSEA. The V end was cut by 6 bases, the J end by 2 bases, with 10 bases between. CDR3 sequence reads: CSVRDTNYGYTF. For the CDR3, the DNA is TGCAGCGTCCGGGACACCAACTATGGCTACACCTTC. Full variable domain (outside the CDR3, taken from reference TRBV29-1 and TRBJ1-2): SAVISQKPSRDICQRGTSLTIQCQVDSQVTMMFWYRQQPGQSLTLIATANQGSEATYESGFVIDKFPISRPNLTFSTLTVSNMSPEDSSIYLCSVRDTNYGYTFGSGTRLTVV.

The chain recombines TRBV27 with TRBJ1-3, with TRBD1 matching 9 bases. The CDR3 runs 14 residues. Losses at the gene ends were 9 bases for V and 6 bases for J; bases not matched to a gene: 9. Looked up from germline, CDR1 is MNHEY and CDR2 is SMNVEV (reference sequence). In nucleotides, the CDR3 is TGTGCCAGTTTACAGGGGGCGCCGAAAAACACCATATATTTT. Its translation: CASLQGAPKNTIYF.

The chain has TRBV5-4 and TRBJ1-2, with 7 positions matching TRBD1. V shed 0 bases and J 3 bases; nucleotides not matched to a gene: 5. This CDR3 has 15 residues. The germline V gene has CDR1 SGHNT and CDR2 YYREEE (reference sequence). In DNA form, the CDR3 reads TGTGCCAGCAGCTTGGGGGCCAGGGGGGACTATGGCTACACCTTC. It is translated as CASSLGARGDYGYTF.

The chain employs TRBV18 and TRBJ1-1; D possibly corresponds to TRBD1 (6 bases). Trimming shortened V by 6 bases and J by 5 bases, and 13 bases separated the two germline ends. In germline, CDR1 is KGHSH, CDR2 LQKENI. This CDR3 has 13 amino acids. CDR3 sequence: CASSSRGRTEAFF. Here the CDR3 DNA reads TGTGCCAGCTCCTCTCGGGGGCGGACTGAAGCTTTCTTT.

The table lists this clone with a count of one. This chain joins TRBV27 and TRBJ2-2; D tentatively fits TRBD1 or TRBD2 (5 bases each). This CDR3 has 15 residues. The germline V gene has CDR1 MNHEY and CDR2 SMNVEV (reference sequence). V dropped 2 bases and J dropped 1 base, with 8 bases sitting between them. The CDR3 reads CASSLGGENTGELFF. CDR3 DNA: TGTGCCAGCAGTTTAGGGGGAGAGAACACCGGGGAGCTGTTTTTT.

This clone was seen once. The chain combines TRBV28 with TRBJ1-2; 7 bases line up with TRBD1. The V and J ends lost 6 bases and 1 base, in that order; junction bases with no gene match: 14. CDR1 and CDR2 (germline): MDHEN, SYDVKM. This CDR3 contains 17 residues. The CDR3 coding sequence is TGTGCCAGCAGCGAGATGGACAGGAAGAACGATAACTATGGCTACACCTTC. Encoded protein: CASSEMDRKNDNYGYTF.

This chain joins TRBV15 and TRBJ2-5, with unresolved D. This CDR3 region has 12 residues. Germline assignment: CDR1 LNHNV and CDR2 YYDKDF (reference sequence). The V end was cut by 0 bases, the J end by 6 bases, with 5 bases between. Written as DNA, the CDR3 is TGTGCCACCAGCAGAGATTCACAGACCCAGTACTTC. Translation gives CATSRDSQTQYF.

V gene TRBV4-1 combines with J gene TRBJ1-5; 9 bases agree with TRBD1. CDR1 and CDR2 (germline): MGHRA, YSYEKL. Losses at the gene ends were 5 bases for V and 8 bases for J; bases not matched to a gene: 7. The CDR3 sequence is 14 residues long. The CDR3 bases are TGCGCCAGCAGCTTCACAGGGGGCGTAGAGCCCCAGCATTTT. It specifies CASSFTGGVEPQHF.

The chain recombines TRBV4-1 with TRBJ2-7; 8 positions match TRBD1. CDR3 length: 17 amino acids. After removal of 0 bases from V and 3 bases from J, the junction contained 10 bases not matched to a gene. CDR1 and CDR2 (germline): MGHRA, YSYEKL. The CDR3: CASSQEWTGPKGYEQYF. The CDR3, as DNA: TGCGCCAGCAGCCAAGAGTGGACAGGGCCTAAGGGCTACGAGCAGTACTTC.